This T cell receptor beta chain stems from a study of cytomegalovirus exposure and HLA in healthy donors. Per germline, CDR1 MDHEN and CDR2 SYDVKM. The CDR3 runs to 15 residues. Trimming cost V 4 bases and J 6 bases, with 17 bases left between them. 60 Vbeta and 13 Jbeta primers were used in PCR. Sequencing was performed with immunoSEQ multiplex PCR; in TCRdb, only in-frame clones are kept and a portion is missing. This table holds about 210,000 clones, about four fifths found once. This clone came up a few times. Its antigen is not identified. Points from the study as a whole: Further analysis, carried out later, found HLA-associated TCR beta chains more clonally expanded than equally common other chains.

The specimen sequenced was PBMCs. The gene calls are TRBV28 and TRBJ2-3, with a weak D call TRBD2 (6 bases). The TCR was taken from a male donor in good health and CMV-seropositive. The chain's CDR3 is CASSSPGGSRDTQYF. CDR3 nucleotide sequence: TGTGCCAGCAGTTCTCCTGGAGGGTCTCGGGATACGCAGTATTTT.